The subject of this entry is one T cell receptor (beta chain). The antigen remains unidentified. The data are from a study of monozygotic twins with inflammatory bowel disease. The CDR3 sequence is 15 residues long. Per germline, CDR1 SGHAT and CDR2 FQNNGV. General study findings and limits: Varied immunosuppressive treatments among patients may have increased repertoire variability. The data gave no support to a single strong IBD-associated signal or clonotype.

After re-calling the 5' RACE reads, TCRdb lists one entry per CDR3 protein, DNA absent. This sample's table has about 110,000 distinct CDR3 sequences. The origin of this receptor is a human donor with ulcerative colitis or Crohn's disease, or a healthy co-twin of an affected twin (not recorded which). The chain is built from TRBV11-2 and TRBJ2-5. Material: blood. This CDR3 reads CASSLVAGVQETQYF.